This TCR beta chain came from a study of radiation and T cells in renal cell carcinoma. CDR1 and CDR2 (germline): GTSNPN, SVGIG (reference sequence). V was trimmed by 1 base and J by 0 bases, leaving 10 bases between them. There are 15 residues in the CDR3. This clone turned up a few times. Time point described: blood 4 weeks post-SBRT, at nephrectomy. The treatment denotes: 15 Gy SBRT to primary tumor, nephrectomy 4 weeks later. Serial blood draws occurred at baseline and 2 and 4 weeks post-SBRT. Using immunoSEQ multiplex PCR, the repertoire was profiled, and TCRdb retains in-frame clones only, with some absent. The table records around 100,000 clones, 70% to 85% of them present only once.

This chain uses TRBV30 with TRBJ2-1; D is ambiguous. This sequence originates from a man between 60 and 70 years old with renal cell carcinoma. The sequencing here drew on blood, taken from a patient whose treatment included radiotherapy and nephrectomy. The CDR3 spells CAWSEDSYSYNEQFF. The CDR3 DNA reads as TGTGCCTGGAGTGAAGACTCCTACTCCTACAATGAGCAGTTCTTC.